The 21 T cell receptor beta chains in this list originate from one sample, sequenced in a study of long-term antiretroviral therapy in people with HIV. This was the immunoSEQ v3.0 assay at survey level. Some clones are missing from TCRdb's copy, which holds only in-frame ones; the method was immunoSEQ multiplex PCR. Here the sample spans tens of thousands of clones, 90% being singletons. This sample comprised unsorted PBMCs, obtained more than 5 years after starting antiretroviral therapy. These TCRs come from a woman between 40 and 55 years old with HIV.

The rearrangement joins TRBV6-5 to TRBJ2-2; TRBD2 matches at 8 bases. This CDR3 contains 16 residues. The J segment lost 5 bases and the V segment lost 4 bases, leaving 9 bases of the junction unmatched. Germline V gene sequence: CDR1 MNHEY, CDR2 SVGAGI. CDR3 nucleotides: TGTGCCAGCAGTTCCGGACTAGCAAGAGGGACCGGGGAGCTGTTTTTT. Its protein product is CASSSGLARGTGELFF.

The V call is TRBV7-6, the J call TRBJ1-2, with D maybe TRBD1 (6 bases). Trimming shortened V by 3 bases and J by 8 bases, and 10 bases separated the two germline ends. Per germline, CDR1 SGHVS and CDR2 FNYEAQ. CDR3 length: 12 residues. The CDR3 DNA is TGTGCCAGCAGCTTGGGGGCCGGCGGCTACACCTTC. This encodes CASSLGAGGYTF. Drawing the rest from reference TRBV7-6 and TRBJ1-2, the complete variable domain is GAGVSQSPRYKVTKRGQDVALRCDPISGHVSLYWYRQALGQGPEFLTYFNYEAQQDKSGLPNDRFSAERPEGSISTLTIQRTEQRDSAMYRCASSLGAGGYTFGSGTRLTVV.

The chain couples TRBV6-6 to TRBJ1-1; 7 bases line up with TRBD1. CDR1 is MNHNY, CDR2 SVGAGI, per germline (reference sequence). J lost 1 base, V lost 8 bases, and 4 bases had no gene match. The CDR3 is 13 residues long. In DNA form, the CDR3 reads TGTGCCAGCGTGGGACAGCAGAACACTGAAGCTTTCTTT. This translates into CASVGQQNTEAFF.

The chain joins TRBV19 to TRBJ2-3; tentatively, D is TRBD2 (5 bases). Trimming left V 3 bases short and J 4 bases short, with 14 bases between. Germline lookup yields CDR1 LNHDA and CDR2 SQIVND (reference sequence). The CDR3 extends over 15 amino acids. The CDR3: CASSISGKVSDTQYF. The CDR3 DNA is TGTGCCAGTAGTATTTCCGGGAAGGTCTCAGATACGCAGTATTTT.

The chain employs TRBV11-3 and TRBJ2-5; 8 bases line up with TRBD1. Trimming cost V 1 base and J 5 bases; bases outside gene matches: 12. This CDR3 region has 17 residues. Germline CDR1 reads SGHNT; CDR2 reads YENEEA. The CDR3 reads CASSLGVSTGDRETQYF. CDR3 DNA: TGTGCCAGCAGCTTAGGGGTGTCAACAGGGGACAGGGAGACCCAGTACTTC.

CDR3 loop: CASELRGVGTGELFF. The CDR3 nucleotides read TGTGCCAGCGAACTCAGGGGGGTTGGGACCGGGGAGCTGTTTTTT. The chain uses TRBV6-6 and TRBJ2-2; tentative D call: TRBD1 (7 bases). V lost 8 bases to trimming and J lost 5 bases, with 18 bases between them. The V gene's germline CDR1 is MNHNY and CDR2 SVGAGI (reference sequence). CDR3 length: 15 amino acids.

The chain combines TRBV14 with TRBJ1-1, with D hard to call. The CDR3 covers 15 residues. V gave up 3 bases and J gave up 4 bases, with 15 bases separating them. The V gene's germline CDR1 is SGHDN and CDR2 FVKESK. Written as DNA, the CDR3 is TGTGCCAGCAGCCATTTAGGAAAGGGTATCACTGAAGCTTTCTTT. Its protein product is CASSHLGKGITEAFF.

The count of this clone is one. CDR3 bases: TGTGCCAGCAGCGTAGAGGGGTCTTATGGCTACACCTTC. Its translation: CASSVEGSYGYTF. The chain joins TRBV9 to TRBJ1-2; tentative D call: TRBD1 (5 bases). The CDR3 has 13 amino acids. CDR1 is SGDLS and CDR2 is YYNGEE in the germline V gene. V was trimmed by 0 bases and J by 5 bases, leaving 8 bases between them. Full variable domain (outside the CDR3, taken from reference TRBV9 and TRBJ1-2): DSGVTQTPKHLITATGQRVTLRCSPRSGDLSVYWYQQSLDQGLQFLIQYYNGEERAKGNILERFSAQQFPDLHSELNLSSLELGDSALYFCASSVEGSYGYTFGSGTRLTVV.

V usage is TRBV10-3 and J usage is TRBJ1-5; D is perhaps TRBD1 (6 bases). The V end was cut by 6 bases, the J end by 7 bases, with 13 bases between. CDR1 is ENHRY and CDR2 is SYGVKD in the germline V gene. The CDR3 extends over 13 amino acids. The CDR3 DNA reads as TGTGCCATCAGCCCAGGGGATCACCAGCCCCAGCATTTT. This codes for CAISPGDHQPQHF.

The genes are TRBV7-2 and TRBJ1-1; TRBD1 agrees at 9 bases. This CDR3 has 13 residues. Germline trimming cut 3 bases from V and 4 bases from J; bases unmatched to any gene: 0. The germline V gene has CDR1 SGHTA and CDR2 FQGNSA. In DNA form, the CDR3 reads TGTGCCAGCAGCTTGACAGGGGGCACTGAAGCTTTCTTT. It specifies CASSLTGGTEAFF.

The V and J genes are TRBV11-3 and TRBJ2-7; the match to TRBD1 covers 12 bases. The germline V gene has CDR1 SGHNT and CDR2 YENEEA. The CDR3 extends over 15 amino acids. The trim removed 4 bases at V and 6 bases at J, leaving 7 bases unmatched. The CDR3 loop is CASSSPGTGGLEQYF. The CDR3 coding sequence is TGTGCCAGCAGCTCTCCCGGGACAGGGGGCCTCGAGCAGTACTTC.

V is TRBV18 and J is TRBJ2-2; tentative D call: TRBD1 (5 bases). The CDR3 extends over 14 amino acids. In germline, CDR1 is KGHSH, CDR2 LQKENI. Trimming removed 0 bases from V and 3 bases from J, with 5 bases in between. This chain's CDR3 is CASSPPTDTGELFF. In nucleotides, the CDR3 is TGTGCCAGCTCACCACCGACAGACACCGGGGAGCTGTTTTTT.

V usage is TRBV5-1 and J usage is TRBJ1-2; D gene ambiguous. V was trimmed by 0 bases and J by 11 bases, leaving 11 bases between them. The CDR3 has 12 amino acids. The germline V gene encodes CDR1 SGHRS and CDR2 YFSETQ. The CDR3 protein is CASSLEGIAYTF. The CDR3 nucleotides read TGCGCCAGCAGCTTGGAGGGTATAGCTTACACCTTC.

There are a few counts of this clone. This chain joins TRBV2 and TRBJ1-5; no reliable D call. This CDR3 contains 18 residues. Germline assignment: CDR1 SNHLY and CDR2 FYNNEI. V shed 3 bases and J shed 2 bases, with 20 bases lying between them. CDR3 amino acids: CASSERSVGGYGNQPQHF. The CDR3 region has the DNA TGTGCCAGCAGTGAGCGGAGTGTTGGAGGGTACGGCAATCAGCCCCAGCATTTT.

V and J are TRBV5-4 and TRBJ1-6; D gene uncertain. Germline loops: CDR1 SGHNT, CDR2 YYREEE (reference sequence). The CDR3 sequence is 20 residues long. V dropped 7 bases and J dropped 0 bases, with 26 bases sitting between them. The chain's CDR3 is CASGPDGIQGPSSYNSPLHF. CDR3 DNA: TGTGCCAGCGGACCGGACGGGATTCAAGGGCCTAGCTCCTATAATTCACCCCTCCACTTT.

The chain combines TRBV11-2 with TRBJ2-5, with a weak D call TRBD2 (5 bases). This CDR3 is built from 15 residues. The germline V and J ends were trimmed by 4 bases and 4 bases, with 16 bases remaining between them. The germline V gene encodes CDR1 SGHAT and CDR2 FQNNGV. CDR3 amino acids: CASSSSPLYGETQYF. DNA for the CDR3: TGTGCCAGCAGCTCTAGCCCCCTATACGGAGAGACCCAGTACTTC.

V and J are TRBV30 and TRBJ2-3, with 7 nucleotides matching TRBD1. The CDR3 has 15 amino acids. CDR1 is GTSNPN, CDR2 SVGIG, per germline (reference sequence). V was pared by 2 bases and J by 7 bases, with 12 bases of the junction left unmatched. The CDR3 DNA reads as TGTGCCTGGAGTCCAGGGGGATTTCGGGTTTATACGCAGTATTTT. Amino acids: CAWSPGGFRVYTQYF.

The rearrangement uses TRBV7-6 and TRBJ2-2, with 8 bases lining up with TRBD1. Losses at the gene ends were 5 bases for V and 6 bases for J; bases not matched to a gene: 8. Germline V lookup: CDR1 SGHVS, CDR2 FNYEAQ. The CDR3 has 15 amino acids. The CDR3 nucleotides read TGTGCCAGCAGCCGCCGGACAGGGTTCCCCGGGGAGCTGTTTTTT. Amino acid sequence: CASSRRTGFPGELFF.

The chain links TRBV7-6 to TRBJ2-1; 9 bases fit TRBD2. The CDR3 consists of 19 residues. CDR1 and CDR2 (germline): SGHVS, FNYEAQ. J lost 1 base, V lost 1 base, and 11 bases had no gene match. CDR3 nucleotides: TGTGCCAGCAGCTTAGGCCATAAAATAGCGGGAGTTTCCTACAATGAGCAGTTCTTC. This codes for CASSLGHKIAGVSYNEQFF.

The CDR3 region is CASSGTGTGAYEQYF. CDR3 nucleotides: TGTGCCAGCAGTGGGACCGGGACAGGGGCTTACGAGCAGTACTTC. The chain is built from TRBV25-1 and TRBJ2-7; 10 nucleotides align to TRBD1. The CDR3 contains 15 residues. Germline loops: CDR1 MGHDK, CDR2 SYGVNS. With V trimmed by 4 bases and J by 4 bases, 7 bases remained unmatched.

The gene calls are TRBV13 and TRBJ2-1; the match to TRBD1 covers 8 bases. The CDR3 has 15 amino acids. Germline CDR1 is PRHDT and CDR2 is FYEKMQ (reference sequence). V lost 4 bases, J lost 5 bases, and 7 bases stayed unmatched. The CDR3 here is CASSSGQGRDNEQFF. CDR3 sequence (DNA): TGTGCCAGCAGCTCCGGACAGGGCCGGGACAATGAGCAGTTCTTC. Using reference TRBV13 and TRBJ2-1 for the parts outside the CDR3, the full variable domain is AAGVIQSPRHLIKEKRETATLKCYPIPRHDTVYWYQQGPGQDPQFLISFYEKMQSDKGSIPDRFSAQQFSDYHSELNMSSLELGDSALYFCASSSGQGRDNEQFFGPGTRLTVL.